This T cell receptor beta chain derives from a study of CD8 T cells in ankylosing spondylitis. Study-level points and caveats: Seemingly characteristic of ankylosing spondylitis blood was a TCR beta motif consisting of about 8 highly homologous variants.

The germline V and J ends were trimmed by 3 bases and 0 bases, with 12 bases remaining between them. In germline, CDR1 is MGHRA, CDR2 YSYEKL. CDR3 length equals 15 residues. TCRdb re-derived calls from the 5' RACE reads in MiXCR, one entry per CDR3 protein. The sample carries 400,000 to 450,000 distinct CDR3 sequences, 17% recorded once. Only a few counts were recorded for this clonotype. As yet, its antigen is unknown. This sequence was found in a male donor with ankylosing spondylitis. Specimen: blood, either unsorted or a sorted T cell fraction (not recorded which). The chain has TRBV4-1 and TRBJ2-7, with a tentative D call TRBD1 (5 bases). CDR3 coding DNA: TGCGCCAGCAGCCATTTTGAGGACATCTCCTACGAGCAGTACTTC. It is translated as CASSHFEDISYEQYF.